The T cell receptor beta chain described here comes from a study of shared clonotypes between healthy human individuals. Both subsets, CD45RA+ naive and CD45RA-negative memory, were split from the CD4+ cells. Per germline, CDR1 MNHEY and CDR2 SVGAGI. The germline V and J ends were trimmed by 1 base and 3 bases, with 10 bases remaining between them. CDR3 length: 15 amino acids. Concerning this clone itself: What it recognizes is unknown.

The material for each subset, its genomic DNA, was split evenly across several immunoSEQ plates. TCRdb's table, derived via immunoSEQ multiplex PCR, lists solely in-frame clones and lacks some. This sample has 850,000 to 1,200,000 clones, with 65% to 75% found just once. Notes on the study in general: What limited the represented genetic and exposure-history diversity was the small number of donors. For sorted subsets, rarefaction showed incomplete sequencing despite large depth.

This receptor was obtained from a man younger than 35 in good health. V is TRBV6-5 and J is TRBJ1-3, with D hard to call. The material sequenced was memory CD4+ T cells sorted from blood. Noted subset: CD45RA-negative fraction. The CDR3 nucleotides are TGTGCCAGCAGTTACTTATCAAGGGATGGAAACACCATATATTTT. Translation: CASSYLSRDGNTIYF.